The 8 T cell receptor beta chains below all came from one sample that was sequenced in a study of blood T cell repertoires in COVID-19. The assay was immunoSEQ multiplex PCR, and TCRdb's table has in-frame clones only and misses some. This sample carries over 100,000 clones, over 80% of them seen once, and the ten largest clones take 3.5% to 4%. Specimen: PBMCs or T cells enriched from blood (not recorded which). These receptors were taken from a woman younger than 45 who had recovered from COVID-19.

The V and J genes are TRBV28 and TRBJ2-7; 8 bases are a match to TRBD2. Germline trimming cut 6 bases from V and 2 bases from J; bases unmatched to any gene: 12. The CDR3 extends over 16 amino acids. Germline-derived CDR1 and CDR2 are MDHEN and SYDVKM. In DNA form, the CDR3 reads TGTGCCAGCAGGCCTTATCTAGCGGGTAGAGCCTACGAGCAGTACTTC. This encodes CASRPYLAGRAYEQYF.

The rearrangement uses TRBV9 and TRBJ2-3; TRBD1 matches at 7 bases. The length of the CDR3 is 15 residues. Germline CDR1 reads SGDLS; CDR2 reads YYNGEE. V lost 4 bases, J lost 2 bases, and 7 bases stayed unmatched. CDR3 protein: CASSPGDRYTDTQYF. DNA for the CDR3: TGTGCCAGCAGCCCAGGGGACAGATACACAGATACGCAGTATTTT.

The CDR3 sequence: CASSFGDINRNDIQYF. CDR3 in DNA: TGCGCCAGCAGCTTTGGGGACATAAATCGGAACGACATTCAGTACTTC. The chain recombines TRBV5-1 with TRBJ2-4; TRBD1 is a possible D gene (6 bases). Looked up from germline, CDR1 is SGHRS and CDR2 is YFSETQ. Trimming cost V 2 bases and J 8 bases, with 20 bases left between them. The CDR3 is 16 amino acids. The full variable domain, its missing parts supplied by reference TRBV5-1 and TRBJ2-4, is KAGVTQTPRYLIKTRGQQVTLSCSPISGHRSVSWYQQTPGQGLQFLFEYFSETQRNKGNFPGRFSGRQFSNSRSEMNVSTLELGDSALYLCASSFGDINRNDIQYFGAGTRLSVL.

The rearrangement uses TRBV4-1 and TRBJ2-6; 7 nucleotides line up with TRBD1. The V and J ends lost 0 bases and 0 bases, in that order; junction bases with no gene match: 11. CDR3 size: 20 residues. The germline gives CDR1 MGHRA, CDR2 YSYEKL. The CDR3 region is CASSQDSDRSLFSGANVLTF. Here the CDR3 DNA reads TGCGCCAGCAGCCAAGATTCGGACAGGAGCTTATTCTCTGGGGCCAACGTCCTGACTTTC.

CDR3 coding DNA: TGTGCCAGCAGCTTAGCAGGACAGACAAACTATGGCTACACCTTC. Its protein is CASSLAGQTNYGYTF. V usage is TRBV11-2 and J usage is TRBJ1-2, with D maybe TRBD1 (6 bases). CDR3 size: 15 residues. Germline V gene lookup returns CDR1 SGHAT and CDR2 FQNNGV. Trimming took 1 base from V and 2 from J, leaving 11 bases between them.

J is TRBJ1-2 and V is TRBV6-2 or TRBV6-3; D not resolved. The CDR3 consists of 12 residues. Germline CDR1 MNHEY, CDR2 SVGEGT. V was trimmed by 5 bases and J by 6 bases, leaving 10 bases between them. The CDR3 here is CASSQRIHGYTF. The CDR3 coding sequence is TGTGCCAGCAGTCAGCGGATCCATGGCTACACCTTC.

The rearrangement uses TRBV6-5 and TRBJ2-1; D perhaps matches TRBD1 (5 bases). The ends were cut back, 7 bases at V and 9 bases at J, with 19 bases in the middle. The CDR3 loop spans 14 amino acids. Germline CDR1 is MNHEY and CDR2 is SVGAGI. This CDR3 reads CASNADISVGEQFF. CDR3 sequence (DNA): TGTGCCAGCAATGCGGACATCTCCGTTGGTGAGCAGTTCTTC.

The V and J genes are TRBV29-1 and TRBJ2-1; TRBD2 matches at 9 bases. This CDR3 has 17 amino acids. Germline CDR1 SQVTM, CDR2 ANQGSEA. Trimming cost V 1 base and J 3 bases; bases outside gene matches: 10. CDR3 sequence reads: CSVEGLAGPRGYNEQFF. CDR3 DNA: TGCAGCGTTGAAGGGCTAGCGGGACCTAGGGGCTACAATGAGCAGTTCTTC.